A selection of T cell receptor beta chains follows, all from one sample in a study of T cell responses to AZD1222 COVID-19 vaccine. The method was immunoSEQ multiplex PCR; TCRdb's version includes in-frame clones alone and lacks a portion of them. The table has 130,000 to 150,000 clones, roughly 89% seen once. The sequences come from peripheral blood, collected on day 0 of AZD1222 vaccination. The receptors were gathered from an adult in good health. The CDR3 runs from the conserved cysteine through the conserved F or W. A D gene is named only where the DNA matches it firmly. Expanded clones are given a class, and other clones once, few, many or no size at all.

d_call: -
clone_size: -
j_call: TRBJ2-1
v_call: TRBV5-1
cdr3_nt: TGCGCCAGCAGCTGGCGAGCCGTGAGCTCCTACAATGAGCAGTTCTTC
cdr3_aa: CASSWRAVSSYNEQFF

d_call: -
clone_size: -
j_call: TRBJ1-4
v_call: TRBV7-9
cdr3_nt: TGTGCCAGCAGCTTAGGGTTCCGGGGCCCCACAAATGAAAAACTGTTTTTT
cdr3_aa: CASSLGFRGPTNEKLFF

d_call: -
clone_size: few
j_call: TRBJ2-3
v_call: TRBV15
cdr3_nt: TGTGCCACCAGCAGTCGGGACGCAGCCACAGATACGCAGTATTTT
cdr3_aa: CATSSRDAATDTQYF

d_call: -
clone_size: few
j_call: TRBJ2-1
v_call: TRBV5-6
cdr3_nt: TGTGCCAGCACCACATCAATCCCCCCAACCAATGAGCAGTTCTTC
cdr3_aa: CASTTSIPPTNEQFF

d_call: -
clone_size: -
j_call: TRBJ1-2
v_call: TRBV27
cdr3_nt: TGTGCCAGCAGTTCACTTTGGACAGTAGTTGGCTACACCTTC
cdr3_aa: CASSSLWTVVGYTF

d_call: TRBD2
clone_size: -
j_call: TRBJ2-2
v_call: TRBV5-4
cdr3_nt: TGTGCCAGCAGCTTGGAAGCGGGGGCCGGCGGGACCGGGGAGCTGTTTTTT
cdr3_aa: CASSLEAGAGGTGELFF

d_call: -
clone_size: few
j_call: TRBJ1-6
v_call: TRBV2
cdr3_nt: TGTGCCAGCAGTGAATACGGCAACGGAAATTCACCCCTCCACTTT
cdr3_aa: CASSEYGNGNSPLHF

d_call: -
clone_size: -
j_call: TRBJ2-7
v_call: TRBV3-1/TRBV3-2
cdr3_nt: TGTGCCAGCAGCCAAGGGCTCTCCTACGAGCAGTACTTC
cdr3_aa: CASSQGLSYEQYF

d_call: -
clone_size: -
j_call: TRBJ1-1
v_call: TRBV6-6
cdr3_nt: TGTGCCAGCAGTTATACAGGATACACTGAAGCTTTCTTT
cdr3_aa: CASSYTGYTEAFF

d_call: -
clone_size: -
j_call: TRBJ1-1
v_call: TRBV6-5
cdr3_nt: TGTGCCAGCAGTTACTCCACGAACACTGAAGCTTTCTTT
cdr3_aa: CASSYSTNTEAFF

d_call: TRBD2
clone_size: -
j_call: TRBJ2-7
v_call: TRBV29-1
cdr3_nt: TGCAGCGTTTCGACTAGCGGGGACGAGCAGTACTTC
cdr3_aa: CSVSTSGDEQYF

d_call: TRBD1
clone_size: -
j_call: TRBJ1-1
v_call: TRBV7-9
cdr3_nt: TGTGCCAGCAGTCGCCTGTGGGACAGGGGTCCCTCTAACACTGAAGCTTTCTTT
cdr3_aa: CASSRLWDRGPSNTEAFF

d_call: -
clone_size: -
j_call: TRBJ1-1
v_call: TRBV6-6
cdr3_nt: TGTGCCAGCAGTTACGGCCCACCAGGCACTGAAGCTTTCTTT
cdr3_aa: CASSYGPPGTEAFF

d_call: TRBD1
clone_size: -
j_call: TRBJ1-1
v_call: TRBV29-1
cdr3_nt: TGCAGCGCTCCTGGACAGGCTATGAACACTGAAGCTTTCTTT
cdr3_aa: CSAPGQAMNTEAFF

d_call: -
clone_size: -
j_call: TRBJ2-1
v_call: TRBV5-1
cdr3_nt: TGCGCCAGCAGCTTGGAACTTAACAATGAGCAGTTCTTC
cdr3_aa: CASSLELNNEQFF

d_call: TRBD1
clone_size: -
j_call: TRBJ2-7
v_call: TRBV28
cdr3_nt: TGTGCCACCCGGACAGGGGAGGACTACGAGCAGTACTTC
cdr3_aa: CATRTGEDYEQYF

d_call: -
clone_size: few
j_call: TRBJ2-2
v_call: TRBV7-9
cdr3_nt: TGTGCCAGCAGTTCCACCGGCGGGGAGCTGTTTTTT
cdr3_aa: CASSSTGGELFF

d_call: -
clone_size: -
j_call: TRBJ2-3
v_call: TRBV9
cdr3_nt: TGTGCCAGCAGCGTAGTCGGGACTGATGTCGGAGATACGCAGTATTTT
cdr3_aa: CASSVVGTDVGDTQYF